This T cell receptor (beta chain) is drawn from a study of cytomegalovirus exposure and HLA in healthy donors. For the study at large: A data release that came early held roughly 80 million unique TCRs from HLA-typed donors.

PCR amplification relied on 60 Vbeta primers (plus 13 Jbeta primers). TCRdb keeps only in-frame clones here, not all; method: immunoSEQ multiplex PCR. The table includes just over 150,000 clones, 65% to 85% detected once. Material for sequencing was PBMCs. The sequence derives from a male donor in good health and CMV-seropositive.

The CDR3 loop reads CASSLAPWTGNTEAFF. Written as DNA, the CDR3 is TGTGCCAGCAGCTTAGCGCCCTGGACAGGGAACACTGAAGCTTTCTTT. The chain links TRBV7-9 to TRBJ1-1, with 7 positions matching TRBD1. Losses at the gene ends were 0 bases for V and 1 base for J; bases not matched to a gene: 5. The CDR3 has 16 residues. Per the germline V gene, CDR1 is SEHNR and CDR2 is FQNEAQ (reference sequence).